This T cell receptor (beta chain) was sequenced during a study of cytomegalovirus exposure and HLA in healthy donors. Vbeta (60) and Jbeta (13) primers were used in the PCR. Profiled with immunoSEQ multiplex PCR; TCRdb holds only in-frame clones, not every one. The sample lists about 32,000 clones; around 84% were seen once. The count of this clone is one. Its antigen remains unidentified. Deletions cut 3 bases from V and 0 bases from J, with 18 bases between. The CDR3 has 17 amino acids. Germline V CDR1 and CDR2: KGHSH, LQKENI. General study findings and limits: In a later analysis, DRB1 alleles had the most associated TCRs; HLA-C alleles the fewest. The authors assumed roughly uniform sequencing depth across donors for presence/absence analyses.

This chain joins TRBV18 and TRBJ2-7; D might be TRBD1 (5 bases). Sequencing input: PBMCs. This sequence originates from a woman between 18 and 29 years old in good health and CMV-seronegative. CDR3 in DNA: TGTGCCAGCTCACCCACTACAGGACGGCTAAGCTCCTACGAGCAGTACTTC. Translated: CASSPTTGRLSSYEQYF.